This TCR beta chain was profiled in a study of cytomegalovirus exposure and HLA in healthy donors. Study information: Around 77 million unique TCRs from HLA-typed donors made up an early data release. The study, taken as a whole, reports: Earlier analysis looked at TCR beta V segments, and most were productive about 87% or about 30% of the time. Later, TCR association rates were found to vary by HLA locus, highest for DRB1 and lowest for HLA-C. Donors were assumed by presence/absence analyses to have roughly uniform sequencing depth.

CDR1 SGHAT and CDR2 FQNNGV come from the germline V gene. The V end was cut by 1 base, the J end by 4 bases, with 7 bases between. CDR3 length equals 13 residues. The PCR used 60 Vbeta and 13 Jbeta primers. The data were produced by immunoSEQ multiplex PCR, yet TCRdb's version contains in-frame clones alone and is incomplete. The sample contains 170,000 or so clones, approximately 78% of which appear only once. With regard to this clone: Its antigen remains unknown.

This TCR came from a woman between 45 and 60 years old in good health and CMV-seropositive. Source material: PBMCs. The V call is TRBV11-2, the J call TRBJ2-5, with TRBD1 as a possible D gene (5 bases). CDR3 loop: CASSLGRVETQYF. The CDR3 DNA reads as TGTGCCAGCAGCTTAGGCAGGGTAGAGACCCAGTACTTC. The complete variable domain, with remaining parts taken from reference TRBV11-2 and TRBJ2-5, reads EAGVAQSPRYKIIEKRQSVAFWCNPISGHATLYWYQQILGQGPKLLIQFQNNGVVDDSQLPKDRFSAERLKGVDSTLKIQPAKLEDSAVYLCASSLGRVETQYFGPGTRLLVL.